This TCR beta chain stems from a study of Ad26.COV2.S vaccination and SARS-CoV-2 variants. For this clone: As yet, its antigen is unknown.

Germline CDR1 and CDR2: LGHDT and YNNKEL (reference sequence). J was trimmed by 2 bases and V by 3 bases; bases with no gene match: 9. The length of the CDR3 is 17 residues. Findings and caveats of the study: Higher spike-specific TCR breadth was found in vaccine recipients than in placebo recipients. Once vaccination had occurred, spike-specific CD8+ and CD4+ T cell responses reportedly showed substantial breadth.

Libraries were prepared by immunoSEQ multiplex PCR; TCRdb keeps only in-frame clonotypes and omits some of them. The data show around 400,000 clones, about 91% seen once. Indicated treatment: about 20 received Ad26.COV2.S at low or high dose, single or two shots; 5 received placebo; per-sample allocation not given. Specimen acquisition occurred on day 63 following the initial vaccine or placebo injection. Boston hosted the donor, who was an adult aged 18-55 years. Built on an Ad26 vector, the vaccine expressed Wuhan-strain SARS-CoV-2 spike. The sample consisted of peripheral blood, taken in a trial of Ad26.COV2.S vaccine versus placebo. The receptor comes from a person between 18 and 60 years old who received the Ad26.COV2.S COVID-19 vaccine or a placebo. The J gene is TRBJ2-2, the V gene TRBV3-1 (or the pseudogene TRBV3-2), with TRBD2 matching over 7 bases. CDR3 coding DNA: TGTGCCAGCAGCCATAAAGGGCTAGCGGTTAACACCGGGGAGCTGTTTTTT. As protein: CASSHKGLAVNTGELFF.